These 26 T cell receptor beta chains were sequenced from one sample in a study of blood T cell repertoires in COVID-19. Sequencing was performed with immunoSEQ multiplex PCR; in TCRdb, only in-frame clones are kept and a portion is missing. The sample includes some 250,000 clones, 75% to 90% seen only once; the top ten take about 3.1%. Material for sequencing was peripheral blood. The receptors come from a woman aged 25 to 39 who had recovered from COVID-19.

V is TRBV13 and J is TRBJ2-3; 9 positions match TRBD1. Germline values: CDR1 PRHDT, CDR2 FYEKMQ (reference sequence). V dropped 5 bases and J dropped 0; count of bases not matched to a gene: 3. The length of the CDR3 is 15 residues. The chain's CDR3 is CASSAQGASTDTQYF. The CDR3 DNA follows: TGTGCCAGCAGCGCACAGGGGGCCAGCACAGATACGCAGTATTTT. Based on the CDR3 plus reference TRBV13 and TRBJ2-3, the full variable domain is AAGVIQSPRHLIKEKRETATLKCYPIPRHDTVYWYQQGPGQDPQFLISFYEKMQSDKGSIPDRFSAQQFSDYHSELNMSSLELGDSALYFCASSAQGASTDTQYFGPGTRLTVL.

This chain uses TRBV4-3 with TRBJ2-3, with D perhaps TRBD2 (6 bases). Germline V gene data show CDR1 as LGHNA and CDR2 as YSLEER. This CDR3 region has 16 residues. The V gene lost 1 base and the J gene lost 0 bases, with 11 bases spanning the gap. Here the CDR3 reads CASSQGWGGSTDTQYF. The CDR3 DNA reads TGCGCCAGCAGCCAAGGGTGGGGAGGAAGCACAGATACGCAGTATTTT.

The chain combines TRBV10-3 with TRBJ2-5, with TRBD1 as a possible D gene (6 bases). The CDR3 extends over 12 amino acids. CDR1 is ENHRY, CDR2 SYGVKD, per germline. V lost 11 bases to trimming and J lost 0 bases, with 10 bases between them. The CDR3 region is CASRQDQETQYF. Written as DNA, the CDR3 is TGTGCCTCCCGACAGGACCAAGAGACCCAGTACTTC.

This clone appeared a few times. CDR3: CASSLGQQETQYF. In nucleotides, the CDR3 is TGTGCCAGCAGCTTGGGACAGCAAGAGACCCAGTACTTC. The chain is built from TRBV5-4 and TRBJ2-5; tentative D call: TRBD1 (5 bases). V dropped 0 bases and J dropped 2 bases, with 5 bases sitting between them. The CDR3 loop spans 13 amino acids. Germline CDR1 reads SGHNT; CDR2 reads YYREEE (reference sequence).

The chain carries TRBV5-1 and TRBJ2-7; possibly TRBD2 for D (5 bases). Between the trimmed V and J ends, which lost 2 bases and 3 bases, there was a span of 12 bases. This CDR3 region has 14 residues. The V gene's germline CDR1 is SGHRS and CDR2 YFSETQ. The CDR3 loop reads CASSFGLGYYEQYF. The CDR3 nucleotides read TGCGCCAGCAGCTTCGGACTTGGATACTACGAGCAGTACTTC.

This clone came up once. The gene calls are TRBV7-2 and TRBJ1-1, with 8 nucleotides matching TRBD1. This CDR3 is 13 amino acids long. V dropped 5 bases and J dropped 5; count of bases not matched to a gene: 4. Germline lookup yields CDR1 SGHTA and CDR2 FQGNSA. The CDR3: CASSQGAGTEAFF. CDR3 DNA: TGTGCCAGCAGCCAGGGGGCAGGAACTGAAGCTTTCTTT. Variable domain in full (rest from reference TRBV7-2 and TRBJ1-1): GAGVSQSPSNKVTEKGKDVELRCDPISGHTALYWYRQSLGQGLEFLIYFQGNSAPDKSGLPSDRFSAERTGGSVSTLTIQRTQQEDSAVYLCASSQGAGTEAFFGQGTRLTVV.

The sample holds a few counts of this clone. V gene TRBV7-9 combines with J gene TRBJ2-1; D not resolved. The CDR3 is made up of 13 amino acids. Trimming pared 4 bases from V and 7 bases from J, leaving 11 bases between. CDR1 and CDR2 from the germline V gene are SEHNR and FQNEAQ (reference sequence). DNA for the CDR3: TGTGCCAGCAGCTCAGCATTTGAGAATGAGCAGTTCTTC. It encodes CASSSAFENEQFF.

The chain combines TRBV30 with TRBJ2-1, with 16 bases matching TRBD2. V was pared by 4 bases and J by 4 bases, with 7 bases of the junction left unmatched. The germline V gene encodes CDR1 GTSNPN and CDR2 SVGIG (reference sequence). The CDR3 sequence is 17 residues long. CDR3 nucleotide sequence: TGTGCCTGGACCCTCGGGACTAGCGGGGGGGTATACAATGAGCAGTTCTTC. Protein product: CAWTLGTSGGVYNEQFF.

V and J are TRBV7-9 and TRBJ1-1; unclear D gene. Trimming removed 5 bases at V and 5 bases at J, with 12 bases between. The CDR3 is 13 residues long. Per the germline V gene, CDR1 is SEHNR and CDR2 is FQNEAQ (reference sequence). The CDR3 sequence: CASSPSGVTEAFF. Written as DNA, the CDR3 is TGTGCCAGCAGCCCTAGCGGGGTTACTGAAGCTTTCTTT.

The rearrangement uses TRBV10-3 and TRBJ2-3; a weak D match, TRBD2 (6 bases). Between the trimmed V and J ends, which lost 4 bases and 4 bases, there was a span of 15 bases. The length of the CDR3 is 15 residues. The germline V gene encodes CDR1 ENHRY and CDR2 SYGVKD. The DNA for the CDR3 is TGTGCCATCAGTGCCGAGACTAGTCTCCCAGATACGCAGTATTTT. Encoded protein: CAISAETSLPDTQYF.

The chain links TRBV6-1 to TRBJ1-2; 7 bases map to TRBD1. The V gene end was trimmed by 5 bases and the J gene end by 5 bases; junction bases not matched to a gene: 5. This CDR3 contains 13 residues. CDR1 MNHNS and CDR2 SASEGT come from the germline V gene. The CDR3 region is CASSLQGTYGYTF. CDR3 in DNA: TGTGCCAGCAGTTTACAGGGGACTTATGGCTACACCTTC.

The rearrangement joins TRBV5-4 to TRBJ2-2; D is possibly TRBD1 (6 bases). This CDR3 region has 15 residues. Trimming cost V 5 bases and J 1 base, with 12 bases left between them. Per the germline V gene, CDR1 is SGHNT and CDR2 is YYREEE (reference sequence). The chain's CDR3 is CASSHRERNTGELFF. CDR3 sequence (DNA): TGTGCCAGCAGTCACAGGGAAAGGAACACCGGGGAGCTGTTTTTT.

The chain has TRBV25-1 and TRBJ1-6, with D uncertain. V dropped 3 bases and J dropped 1 base, with 10 bases sitting between them. Germline values: CDR1 MGHDK, CDR2 SYGVNS. The CDR3 covers 16 residues. CDR3 residues: CASSELGLSYNSPLHF. The CDR3 region has the DNA TGTGCCAGCAGTGAGCTGGGCCTTTCCTATAATTCACCCCTCCACTTT.

The rearrangement links TRBV11-2 to TRBJ2-2, with D unresolved. There are 12 residues in the CDR3. Trimming cost V 3 bases and J 8 bases, with 7 bases left between them. Germline V gene lookup returns CDR1 SGHAT and CDR2 FQNNGV. The CDR3 protein is CASSLHMGELFF. The CDR3 bases are TGTGCCAGCAGCTTGCACATGGGGGAGCTGTTTTTT.

As to this clone: In the same sample, other DNA sequences code for this CDR3. The V gene is TRBV9, the J gene TRBJ2-7; D may be TRBD1 (5 bases). The CDR3 runs to 14 residues. V was clipped by 2 bases and J by 1 base, with 10 bases between them. CDR1 SGDLS and CDR2 YYNGEE come from the germline V gene. CDR3 coding DNA: TGTGCCAGCAGCGTGGGGCCAGGGTCCTACGAGCAGTACTTC. Translated, it gives CASSVGPGSYEQYF.

The chain recombines TRBV7-2 with TRBJ2-3; D is possibly TRBD2 (6 bases). Trimming left V 5 bases short and J 4 bases short, with 13 bases between. This CDR3 has 14 amino acids. CDR1 SGHTA and CDR2 FQGNSA come from the germline V gene. The CDR3 nucleotides read TGTGCCAGCAGCACCCCGTGGGGGGCAGATACGCAGTATTTT. It translates to CASSTPWGADTQYF.

The gene calls are TRBV7-8 and TRBJ1-2; TRBD1 is a possible D gene (5 bases). Between the trimmed V and J ends, which lost 4 bases and 6 bases, there was a span of 21 bases. The germline gives CDR1 SGHVS, CDR2 FQNEAQ. The CDR3 consists of 16 residues. CDR3 protein: CASSSPGDSVADGYTF. CDR3 sequence (DNA): TGTGCCAGCAGCTCACCCGGGGACTCAGTGGCGGATGGCTACACCTTC.

The gene calls are TRBV9 and TRBJ2-7, with D possibly TRBD1 on 6 matching bases. Trimming stripped 4 bases from V and 3 bases from J, with 17 bases between. The CDR3 sequence is 15 residues long. Germline CDR1 reads SGDLS; CDR2 reads YYNGEE. CDR3 sequence reads: CASSPQQGRGYEQYF. For the CDR3, the DNA is TGTGCCAGCAGCCCCCAACAGGGAAGGGGCTACGAGCAGTACTTC.

V gene TRBV7-3 combines with J gene TRBJ1-1; 8 bases line up with TRBD1. The germline gives CDR1 SGHTA, CDR2 FQGTGA. CDR3 length equals 15 residues. V shed 5 bases, J shed 4 bases, and the junction held 9 bases outside the gene matches. CDR3 protein: CASSPTGDGTTEAFF. Written as DNA, the CDR3 is TGTGCCAGCAGCCCGACAGGGGACGGGACCACTGAAGCTTTCTTT.

The CDR3 DNA sequence: TGTGCCAGCAGCTTATCAACTAGCACCGACAATGAGCAGTTCTTC. Its translation is CASSLSTSTDNEQFF. V is TRBV13 and J is TRBJ2-1; perhaps TRBD2 as D (6 bases). V lost 2 bases to trimming and J lost 5 bases, with 13 bases between them. Germline CDR1 is PRHDT and CDR2 is FYEKMQ (reference sequence). CDR3 size: 15 residues. The variable domain in full, with the rest retrieved from reference TRBV13 and TRBJ2-1, is AAGVIQSPRHLIKEKRETATLKCYPIPRHDTVYWYQQGPGQDPQFLISFYEKMQSDKGSIPDRFSAQQFSDYHSELNMSSLELGDSALYFCASSLSTSTDNEQFFGPGTRLTVL.

V is TRBV12-3 or TRBV12-4 and J is TRBJ1-1; D is unclear. Trimming took off 3 bases at V and 1 base at J, with 6 bases between the two ends. The CDR3 loop spans 13 amino acids. This chain's CDR3 is CASSFGENTEAFF. The CDR3 region has the DNA TGTGCCAGCAGTTTCGGGGAGAACACTGAAGCTTTCTTT.

This chain connects TRBV11-2 to TRBJ2-3; 11 bases agree with TRBD2. With 5 bases clipped from V and 8 bases from J, the junction kept 12 bases outside the gene matches. CDR1 is SGHAT, CDR2 FQNNGV, per germline. The CDR3 spans 16 residues. CDR3 in DNA: TGTGCCAGCAGCACCGGGACTAGCGGAGACCACGGTACGCAGTATTTT. Translated: CASSTGTSGDHGTQYF.

The chain employs TRBV12-3 or TRBV12-4 and TRBJ1-2, with TRBD1 identical over 7 bases. The CDR3 sequence is 13 residues long. The junction had 7 bases not matched to a gene; V was cut back by 6 bases and J by 6 bases. CDR3 region: CASSASGQHGYTF. The CDR3 DNA reads as TGTGCCAGCAGCGCCTCGGGACAGCATGGCTACACCTTC.

The chain is built from TRBV6-1 and TRBJ2-6; 7 bases agree with TRBD2. From germline, CDR1 is MNHNS and CDR2 SASEGT. The CDR3 extends over 21 amino acids. V lost 1 base to trimming and J lost 0 bases; unmatched junction nucleotides: 15. The CDR3 region has the DNA TGTGCCAGCAGTGAAGATATACTATGGGGGGGGACCACCTCTGGGGCCAACGTCCTGACTTTC. Translation: CASSEDILWGGTTSGANVLTF.

The chain combines TRBV2 with TRBJ2-2, with D perhaps TRBD2 (5 bases). Trimming stripped 0 bases from V and 5 bases from J, with 7 bases between. This CDR3 has 14 residues. Germline CDR1 is SNHLY and CDR2 is FYNNEI. This CDR3 is CASSEAAGTGELFF. In nucleotides, the CDR3 is TGTGCCAGCAGTGAAGCGGCGGGTACCGGGGAGCTGTTTTTT.

The chain couples TRBV29-1 to TRBJ1-2, with TRBD1 as a possible D gene (5 bases). V lost 4 bases and J 3 bases, leaving 18 bases between the germline ends. Looked up from germline, CDR1 is SQVTM and CDR2 is ANQGSEA. The CDR3 totals 15 residues. CDR3 coding DNA: TGCAGCGTTGCCCGCCCATCAGGGCGGCACTATGGCTACACCTTC. Protein sequence: CSVARPSGRHYGYTF. Full variable domain (remainder filled in from reference TRBV29-1 and TRBJ1-2): SAVISQKPSRDICQRGTSLTIQCQVDSQVTMMFWYRQQPGQSLTLIATANQGSEATYESGFVIDKFPISRPNLTFSTLTVSNMSPEDSSIYLCSVARPSGRHYGYTFGSGTRLTVV.